Below are 20 T cell receptor beta chains sequenced from a single sample in a study of T cell responses to AZD1222 COVID-19 vaccine. Only in-frame clones appear in the TCRdb table, and some are missing; sequencing was by immunoSEQ multiplex PCR. The table includes approximately 150,000 clones, about 93% detected once. Sequenced here: peripheral blood, sampled on day 0 of AZD1222 vaccination. These receptors came from an adult in good health.

The V and J genes are TRBV7-9 and TRBJ1-2; D gene uncertain. V was pared by 3 bases and J by 7 bases, with 9 bases between. Germline CDR1 SEHNR, CDR2 FQNEAQ (reference sequence). CDR3 length: 12 amino acids. This chain's CDR3 is CASSLVASGYTF. CDR3 in DNA: TGTGCCAGCAGCTTGGTTGCAAGTGGCTACACCTTC. The full variable domain, completed using reference TRBV7-9 and TRBJ1-2, is DTGVSQNPRHKITKRGQNVTFRCDPISEHNRLYWYRQTLGQGPEFLTYFQNEAQLEKSRLLSDRFSAERPKGSFSTLEIQRTEQGDSAMYLCASSLVASGYTFGSGTRLTVV.

The rearrangement links TRBV5-1 to TRBJ2-1; 8 positions agree with TRBD1. After removal of 4 bases from V and 2 bases from J, the junction contained 5 bases not matched to a gene. The CDR3 length is 15 residues. The germline CDR1 and CDR2 sequences are SGHRS and YFSETQ. In DNA form, the CDR3 reads TGCGCCAGCAGCCCGACAGGGGTCCCCTACAATGAGCAGTTCTTC. It encodes CASSPTGVPYNEQFF.

The J gene is TRBJ2-3, the V gene TRBV14; tentative D call: TRBD1 (6 bases). The germline V and J ends were trimmed by 7 bases and 5 bases, with 16 bases remaining between them. Looked up from germline, CDR1 is SGHDN and CDR2 is FVKESK. The CDR3 spans 14 residues. This chain's CDR3 is CASTPDRGGDTQYF. In DNA form, the CDR3 reads TGTGCCAGCACCCCGGACAGAGGAGGAGATACGCAGTATTTT.

The V call is TRBV5-1, the J call TRBJ2-7, with TRBD1 matching 7 bases. The CDR3 runs 15 residues. Germline V CDR1 and CDR2: SGHRS, YFSETQ. Trimming cost V 5 bases and J 3 bases; bases outside gene matches: 11. This CDR3 is CASSSSGTALYEQYF. The CDR3 coding sequence is TGCGCCAGCAGTTCGTCCGGGACAGCACTCTACGAGCAGTACTTC.

The chain employs TRBV3-1 (or the pseudogene TRBV3-2) and TRBJ1-5, with D possibly matching TRBD1 (6 bases). Germline V gene sequence: CDR1 LGHDT, CDR2 YNNKEL (reference sequence). The CDR3 is 14 residues long. V was shortened by 4 bases and J by 4 bases, with 11 bases between the two germline ends. CDR3 in amino acids: CASSLGQINQPQHF. The DNA for the CDR3 is TGTGCCAGCAGCCTCGGACAGATTAATCAGCCCCAGCATTTT.

The V gene is TRBV6-5, the J gene TRBJ2-3; D not resolved. The V gene's germline CDR1 is MNHEY and CDR2 SVGAGI. With 6 bases removed from V and 4 bases from J, the gap between germline ends came to 5 bases. This CDR3 is built from 11 residues. The CDR3 sequence: CASRVADTQYF. The DNA of the CDR3 is TGTGCCAGCAGAGTCGCAGATACGCAGTATTTT.

The chain carries TRBV5-1 and TRBJ2-7, with D perhaps TRBD1 or TRBD2 (5 bases each). The length of the CDR3 is 15 residues. Germline V gene data show CDR1 as SGHRS and CDR2 as YFSETQ. V lost 1 base and J lost 3, with 14 bases in between. CDR3 region: CASSLRGTGYYEQYF. The CDR3 nucleotides read TGCGCCAGCAGCTTGCGGGGTACAGGATACTACGAGCAGTACTTC. The whole variable domain, remainder taken from reference TRBV5-1 and TRBJ2-7, is KAGVTQTPRYLIKTRGQQVTLSCSPISGHRSVSWYQQTPGQGLQFLFEYFSETQRNKGNFPGRFSGRQFSNSRSEMNVSTLELGDSALYLCASSLRGTGYYEQYFGPGTRLTVT.

This chain connects TRBV7-6 to TRBJ2-5; TRBD2 agrees at 8 bases. Germline V gene data show CDR1 as SGHVS and CDR2 as FNYEAQ. V was clipped by 3 bases and J by 3 bases; unmatched bases: 9. The CDR3 is 16 amino acids. The CDR3 DNA reads TGTGCCAGCAGCTTCCCCCAAGCGGGGGCCGAAGAGACCCAGTACTTC. Translation gives CASSFPQAGAEETQYF.

This sequence joins TRBV6-4 and TRBJ2-2; no reliable D call. Germline V lookup: CDR1 MRHNA, CDR2 SNTAGT. Trimming stripped 1 base from V and 6 bases from J, with 12 bases between. CDR3 length equals 15 residues. CDR3 coding DNA: TGTGCCAGCAGTGACTTTTTACTGGCTCCCGGGGAGCTGTTTTTT. Translation: CASSDFLLAPGELFF.

The chain links TRBV19 to TRBJ1-2; unclear D gene. Germline V lookup: CDR1 LNHDA, CDR2 SQIVND (reference sequence). V lost 7 bases and J lost 7, with 13 bases in between. The CDR3 is made up of 12 amino acids. CDR3: CASKIAGRGYTF. In DNA form, the CDR3 reads TGTGCCAGTAAAATCGCCGGACGTGGCTACACCTTC.

This clone was observed a few times. The chain links TRBV5-1 to TRBJ2-7, with D perhaps assigned TRBD1 or TRBD2 (5 bases each). The CDR3 is 15 residues long. V lost 4 bases and J lost 4, with 18 bases in between. CDR1 is SGHRS and CDR2 is YFSETQ in the germline V gene. This chain's CDR3 is CASSPALGPGYEQYF. In DNA, the CDR3 is TGCGCCAGCAGCCCCGCCTTGGGACCGGGATACGAGCAGTACTTC.

The genes are TRBV12-3 or TRBV12-4 and TRBJ1-2; 9 positions match TRBD1. V lost 6 bases and J lost 7; bases outside the gene matches: 3. This CDR3 region has 12 residues. CDR3 loop: CASSWDRAGYTF. In DNA form, the CDR3 reads TGTGCCAGCAGCTGGGACAGGGCTGGCTACACCTTC.

This clone was seen more than once but under ten times. The J gene is TRBJ2-7, the V gene TRBV7-9; 7 nucleotides match TRBD1. The CDR3 loop spans 15 amino acids. Looked up from germline, CDR1 is SEHNR and CDR2 is FQNEAQ (reference sequence). The ends lost 5 bases at V and 0 bases at J; junction bases unmatched: 7. Here the CDR3 DNA reads TGTGCCAGCAGCCACGGGACAGCGAGCTCCTACGAGCAGTACTTC. Translation gives CASSHGTASSYEQYF.

The chain is built from TRBV6-5 and TRBJ1-6, with unresolved D. CDR1 is MNHEY and CDR2 is SVGAGI in the germline V gene. V shed 5 bases and J shed 7 bases, with 12 bases lying between them. CDR3 length equals 14 residues. The CDR3 DNA sequence: TGTGCCAGCAGTCGCAGATCGGGCAATTCACCCCTCCACTTT. Translated, it gives CASSRRSGNSPLHF.

CDR3 coding DNA: TGTGCCTGGAGTGGGACAGGGGGCGCGGTGTTGCTTGGCTACACCTTC. Amino acids: CAWSGTGGAVLLGYTF. The rearrangement joins TRBV30 to TRBJ1-2; 11 bases agree with TRBD1. The V segment lost 1 base and the J segment 7 bases; nucleotides outside the gene matches: 11. CDR3 length equals 16 residues. Germline lookup yields CDR1 GTSNPN and CDR2 SVGIG (reference sequence). Based on the CDR3 plus reference TRBV30 and TRBJ1-2, the full variable domain is SQTIHQWPATLVQPVGSPLSLECTVEGTSNPNLYWYRQAAGRGLQLLFYSVGIGQISSEVPQNLSASRPQDRQFILSSKKLLLSDSGFYLCAWSGTGGAVLLGYTFGSGTRLTVV.

J is TRBJ2-2 and V is TRBV10-3, with 7 bases identical to TRBD2. This CDR3 region has 14 residues. The germline CDR1 and CDR2 sequences are ENHRY and SYGVKD. J lost 4 bases, V lost 5 bases, and 4 bases had no gene match. CDR3 sequence reads: CAISRGVSTGELFF. The CDR3 coding sequence is TGTGCCATCAGTCGGGGGGTGAGCACCGGGGAGCTGTTTTTT.

The V and J genes are TRBV30 and TRBJ2-7; unclear D gene. The V gene lost 2 bases and the J gene lost 2 bases, with 10 bases spanning the gap. Germline V CDR1 and CDR2: GTSNPN, SVGIG (reference sequence). This CDR3 has 13 residues. The CDR3 loop is CAWSHEHPYEQYF. CDR3 sequence (DNA): TGTGCCTGGAGTCATGAACATCCCTACGAGCAGTACTTC.

The rearrangement links TRBV5-1 to TRBJ2-5, with TRBD1 matching over 7 bases. Germline CDR1 is SGHRS and CDR2 is YFSETQ. This CDR3 spans 18 amino acids. The V gene end was trimmed by 0 bases and the J gene end by 7 bases; junction bases not matched to a gene: 18. CDR3 in DNA: TGCGCCAGCAGCTTGGAGCGCCGACAGGGTTGGGGATCGGGGACCCAGTACTTC. This gives the protein CASSLERRQGWGSGTQYF.

The V gene is TRBV10-2, the J gene TRBJ1-1; TRBD1 might be the D (6 bases). The CDR3 is made up of 13 amino acids. With 6 bases removed from V and 4 bases from J, the gap between germline ends came to 12 bases. From germline, CDR1 is WSHSY and CDR2 SAAADI. CDR3 region: CASSIGGATEAFF. Here the CDR3 DNA reads TGCGCCAGCAGCATAGGGGGGGCCACTGAAGCTTTCTTT.

The V gene is TRBV5-8, the J gene TRBJ1-5, with a possible D match to TRBD1 (6 bases). CDR1 is SGHTS, CDR2 YDEGEE, per germline. The CDR3 totals 14 residues. Trimming pared 4 bases from V and 3 bases from J, leaving 11 bases between. The CDR3 loop reads CASSRTGFNQPQHF. The DNA of the CDR3 is TGTGCCAGCAGCCGCACAGGGTTCAATCAGCCCCAGCATTTT.